These 14 T cell receptor beta chains were sequenced from one sample in a study of shared clonotypes between healthy human individuals. TCRdb's table, derived via immunoSEQ multiplex PCR, lists solely in-frame clones and lacks some. The table lists around 2.1 million clones, approximately 94% of them singletons. Naive-designated CD8 cells lacked CD45RO, were positively enriched for CCR7, and omitted terminally differentiated effector memory CD45RA+ cells. The specimen sequenced was naive CD8+ T cells from PBMCs. These receptors originate from a man younger than 30 in good health. Some clones in this sample may be carry-over from other donors' samples.

V usage is TRBV7-9 and J usage is TRBJ1-5; 11 nucleotides agree with TRBD1. With 5 bases clipped from V and 0 bases from J, the junction kept 9 bases outside the gene matches. The germline V gene has CDR1 SEHNR and CDR2 FQNEAQ (reference sequence). The CDR3 sequence is 18 residues long. As DNA, the CDR3 is TGTGCCAGCAGCGCAAGCCGGGACAGGGGGGTTAGCAATCAGCCCCAGCATTTT. It specifies CASSASRDRGVSNQPQHF.

This rearrangement joins TRBV13 to TRBJ2-2, with a weak D call TRBD2 (6 bases). Per the germline V gene, CDR1 is PRHDT and CDR2 is FYEKMQ (reference sequence). The CDR3 is made up of 18 amino acids. The V gene lost 2 bases and the J gene lost 3 bases, with 19 bases spanning the gap. CDR3 in DNA: TGTGCCAGCAGCTTAATTAAAAACCGGGACTGGGACACCGGGGAGCTGTTTTTT. Translating gives CASSLIKNRDWDTGELFF.

The chain carries TRBV5-1 and TRBJ2-1; 8 bases fit TRBD1. The length of the CDR3 is 16 residues. V gave up 0 bases and J gave up 6 bases; unmatched junction bases: 8. Germline lookup yields CDR1 SGHRS and CDR2 YFSETQ. The CDR3, as DNA: TGCGCCAGCAGCTTGGAGGACAGGGTATGGGGCAATGAGCAGTTCTTC. Translating it yields CASSLEDRVWGNEQFF.

The chain employs TRBV27 and TRBJ1-1; possible D gene TRBD1, 6 bases. Germline CDR1 is MNHEY and CDR2 is SMNVEV (reference sequence). The CDR3 length is 13 residues. V dropped 8 bases and J dropped 4 bases, with 14 bases sitting between them. As DNA, the CDR3 is TGTGCCAGCGCGGTGACAGGATTCACTGAAGCTTTCTTT. Translated, it gives CASAVTGFTEAFF.

Points on this clone: A read error may produce the germline difference seen at one junction end. The chain joins TRBV6-6 to TRBJ1-2, with D perhaps TRBD1 (6 bases). The CDR3 is 11 residues long. Germline V gene sequence: CDR1 MNHNY, CDR2 SVGAGI (reference sequence). The CDR3 DNA sequence: TGTGCCAGCAGTTATCAGGGGCTTTCCGCCTTC. Protein sequence: CASSYQGLSAF.

The CDR3 spells CASSEIRGLYEQYF. DNA of the CDR3: TGTGCCAGCAGTGAAATCAGGGGGCTCTACGAGCAGTACTTC. The chain uses TRBV2 and TRBJ2-7, with 8 bases matching TRBD1. The V gene's germline CDR1 is SNHLY and CDR2 FYNNEI. The trim removed 2 bases at V and 3 bases at J, leaving 3 bases unmatched. This CDR3 is 14 amino acids long.

V gene TRBV6-1 combines with J gene TRBJ1-2; D is perhaps TRBD1 (5 bases). Trimming left V 5 bases short and J 2 bases short, with 12 bases between. CDR3 size: 14 residues. Germline loops: CDR1 MNHNS, CDR2 SASEGT. In nucleotides, the CDR3 is TGTGCCAGCAGTCCGTGGGGGAAAAACTATGGCTACACCTTC. This encodes CASSPWGKNYGYTF.

The chain has TRBV29-1 and TRBJ1-4; D is perhaps TRBD1 (5 bases). The V end was cut by 4 bases, the J end by 7 bases, with 16 bases between. CDR1 SQVTM and CDR2 ANQGSEA come from the germline V gene. The length of the CDR3 is 14 residues. The chain's CDR3 is CSVGGVQRGEKLFF. The CDR3 nucleotides read TGCAGCGTTGGGGGGGTCCAAAGGGGTGAAAAACTGTTTTTT.

The chain has TRBV27 and TRBJ1-1, with unresolved D. V was trimmed by 8 bases and J by 1 base, leaving 11 bases between them. There are 13 residues in the CDR3. CDR1 is MNHEY and CDR2 is SMNVEV in the germline V gene (reference sequence). This CDR3 reads CASCVDPNTEAFF. CDR3 nucleotides: TGTGCCAGCTGCGTAGATCCGAACACTGAAGCTTTCTTT.

The chain carries TRBV6-1 and TRBJ1-3; no clear D gene. Trimming cost V 10 bases and J 0 bases, with 10 bases left between them. Per germline, CDR1 MNHNS and CDR2 SASEGT. The CDR3 has 13 residues. CDR3 coding DNA: TGTGCCACTATTCCCGCCTCTGGAAACACCATATATTTT. Residues: CATIPASGNTIYF.

This clone was counted once. This chain connects TRBV7-7 to TRBJ2-1; weak D call: TRBD1 (5 bases). CDR1 is SSHAT, CDR2 FNYEAQ, per germline (reference sequence). CDR3 length: 12 residues. Trimming removed 5 bases from V and 9 bases from J, with 11 bases in between. In DNA form, the CDR3 reads TGTGCCAGCAGCCACTCCCAGGGTGAGCAGTTCTTC. Translating gives CASSHSQGEQFF.

The chain uses TRBV7-9 and TRBJ2-5; the D gene is possibly TRBD1 (5 bases). The CDR3 totals 14 residues. Germline lookup yields CDR1 SEHNR and CDR2 FQNEAQ (reference sequence). The V end lost 5 bases, the J end lost 6 bases, and 16 bases lay between the germline ends. The CDR3 reads CASSPRQGLKTQYF. The CDR3 bases are TGTGCCAGCAGCCCCCGCCAGGGCTTGAAGACCCAGTACTTC. The variable domain in full, completed from reference TRBV7-9 and TRBJ2-5, reads DTGVSQNPRHKITKRGQNVTFRCDPISEHNRLYWYRQTLGQGPEFLTYFQNEAQLEKSRLLSDRFSAERPKGSFSTLEIQRTEQGDSAMYLCASSPRQGLKTQYFGPGTRLLVL.

The chain has TRBV19 and TRBJ2-1; 8 nucleotides line up with TRBD2. The V gene's germline CDR1 is LNHDA and CDR2 SQIVND (reference sequence). The CDR3 sequence is 15 residues long. V was clipped by 0 bases and J by 6 bases; unmatched bases: 4. The CDR3 region is CASSIDPGRANEQFF. DNA for the CDR3: TGTGCCAGTAGTATAGATCCCGGGAGGGCCAATGAGCAGTTCTTC.

The rearrangement links TRBV27 to TRBJ2-2, with D perhaps TRBD1 or TRBD2 (5 bases each). This CDR3 region has 17 residues. Trimming removed 2 bases from V and 0 bases from J, with 13 bases in between. Germline CDR1 reads MNHEY; CDR2 reads SMNVEV (reference sequence). The CDR3 spells CASSLIFRGANTGELFF. The DNA for the CDR3 is TGTGCCAGCAGTTTAATTTTTAGAGGGGCGAACACCGGGGAGCTGTTTTTT.